The clone carrying this T cell receptor beta chain rates as medium-sized. Germline lookup yields CDR1 MNHNS and CDR2 SASEGT. This CDR3 region has 13 residues. Between the trimmed V and J ends, which lost 4 bases and 3 bases, there was a span of 9 bases. The source of the sample is a study of early T cells in non-severe SARS-CoV-2 infection. TCRdb analysed the 5' RACE reads with MiXCR anew, one entry per CDR3 protein. The data hold about 31,000 distinct CDR3 sequences, with roughly 6.1% observed a single time. The sequence was obtained from an adult who was a healthcare worker with PCR-confirmed SARS-CoV-2 infection or an uninfected control (not recorded which). Sequencing input: whole blood. This chain links TRBV6-1 with TRBJ2-5; perhaps TRBD1 as D (5 bases). CDR3 nucleotide sequence: TGTGCCAGCAGTGCGCAGGGAAAAGAGACCCAGTACTTC. It translates to CASSAQGKETQYF.